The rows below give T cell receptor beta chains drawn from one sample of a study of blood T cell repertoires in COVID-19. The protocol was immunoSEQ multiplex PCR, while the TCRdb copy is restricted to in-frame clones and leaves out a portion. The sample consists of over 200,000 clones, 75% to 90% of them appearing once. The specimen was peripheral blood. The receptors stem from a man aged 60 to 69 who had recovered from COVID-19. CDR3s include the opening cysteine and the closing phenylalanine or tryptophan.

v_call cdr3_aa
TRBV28 CASSFYTQRNSPLHF
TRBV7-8 CASSLGPSGPTGSYEQYF
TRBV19 CASSQGASRPNTGELFF
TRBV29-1 CSVEDNSGNTIYF
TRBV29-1 CSVLVFATNTDTQYF
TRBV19 CASSWEGYTEAFF
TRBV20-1 CSASYGADEQFF
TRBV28 CASSSNSGTANEKLFF
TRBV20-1 CSARALHEQYF
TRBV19 CASTWTGNQPQHF
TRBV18 CASSPGTGANNQPQHF
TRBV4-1 CASSQDRVSGENQPQHF
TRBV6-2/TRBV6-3 CASSYPGLQPQHF
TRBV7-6 CASSLAGAGANTGELFF
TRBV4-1 CASTKTGPWGEAFF
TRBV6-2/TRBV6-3 CASSYGHSTDTQYF
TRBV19 CASKKGDYSNQPQHF
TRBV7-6 CASSPGQARGQYF
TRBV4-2 CASSQDLGLATDTQYF
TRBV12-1 CASFLPGQPYEQYF
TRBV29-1 CSVEFSGSYEQYF
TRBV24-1 CATRDQMGPDTEAFF
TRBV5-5 CASSWPHEKLFF
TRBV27 CASSLRGGPTEAFF
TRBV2 CASSTQGSYEQYF
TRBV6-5 CASTSGGTIYF
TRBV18 CASSTRGAGGVEQYF
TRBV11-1 CASSLGGGGRTDTQYF
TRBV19 CASSPGQGVGEQYF
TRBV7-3 CASSPQGGLNTEAFF
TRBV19 CASSISGQSTYEQYF
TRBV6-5 CASAGTGFGNEQFF
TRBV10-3 CAISDGRLDTQYF
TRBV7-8 CASSWTTGLGEQYF
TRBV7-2 CASSLGPSGNTIYF
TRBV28 CASSSTGGIYQETQYF
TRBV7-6 CASSLFRTGGTDTQYF
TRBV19 CASSRDGGNAFEQYF
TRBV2 CASSEEGTEAFF
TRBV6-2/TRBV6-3 CASSTPQGPSNQPQHF
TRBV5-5 CASSFQGAYTEAFF
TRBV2 CASSEHGQASYGYTF
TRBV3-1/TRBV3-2 CASRGQPNSPLHF
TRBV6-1 CASSAGTSGGTNTQYF
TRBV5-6 CASSFRQGRGQETQYF
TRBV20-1 CSASRTGVGSNQPQHF
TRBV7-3 CASSFSGQGMTAFF
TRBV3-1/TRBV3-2 CASSPTGGNIQYF
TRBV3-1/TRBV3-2 CASSQKEGRVGGYTF
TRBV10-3 CAISEYRGLWTEAFF
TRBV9 CASSVDGQGRNTIYF
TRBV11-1 CASSLATGLAGPPRNTQYF
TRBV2 CASRERGRGETQYF